A selection of T cell receptor beta chains follows, all from one sample in a study of early T cells in non-severe SARS-CoV-2 infection. TCRdb reprocessed the 5' RACE reads via MiXCR and lists one record per CDR3 protein. Among roughly 41,000 distinct CDR3 sequences listed, over 4% were seen once. Material: whole blood. These receptors originate from an adult who was a healthcare worker with PCR-confirmed SARS-CoV-2 infection or an uninfected control (not recorded which). Both conserved end residues are part of each CDR3. Fields, in order: J gene, V gene, clone size, D gene, CDR3 protein, CDR3 DNA. A D gene is named only where the DNA matches it firmly. Size is stated for part of the rows, as once, few or many counts, or as a class when the clone is expanded.

>TRBJ2-3|TRBV20-1|NA|TRBD2
CSALAGDIQGDTQYF
TGCAGTGCGCTGGCGGGAGACATACAAGGGGATACGCAGTATTTT
>TRBJ2-3|TRBV7-6|many|NA
CASSLNVGTDTQYF
TGTGCCAGCAGCTTAAATGTGGGGACAGATACGCAGTATTTT
>TRBJ1-4|TRBV12-3/TRBV12-4|NA|NA
CASHGNGEKLFF
TGTGCCAGCCATGGGAATGGTGAAAAACTGTTTTTT
>TRBJ2-5|TRBV7-2|few|NA
CASSNDLSGTQYF
TGTGCCAGCAGCAACGACCTTTCCGGGACCCAGTACTTC
>TRBJ1-2|TRBV6-1|NA|NA
CASSEDAKGYTF
TGTGCCAGCAGTGAGGACGCCAAGGGCTACACCTTC
>TRBJ2-5|TRBV2|many|NA
CASSGDSFQETQYF
TGTGCCAGCAGCGGAGACAGCTTCCAAGAGACCCAGTACTTC
>TRBJ2-1|TRBV11-3|many|NA
CASSRGAYNEQFF
TGTGCCAGCAGCCGGGGCGCCTACAATGAGCAGTTCTTC
>TRBJ1-4|TRBV19|NA|NA
CASEGPANEKLFF
TGTGCCAGCGAGGGGCCGGCTAATGAAAAACTGTTTTTT
>TRBJ1-2|TRBV5-1|few|NA
CASTGGGSFSGYTF
TGCGCCAGCACCGGCGGGGGGAGCTTTTCGGGCTACACCTTC
>TRBJ1-1|TRBV3-1|few|NA
CASSLGQEAFF
TGTGCCAGCAGCTTAGGACAGGAAGCTTTCTTT
>TRBJ2-5|TRBV6-5|few|NA
CASKIDAAETQYF
TGTGCCAGCAAGATCGACGCTGCGGAAACCCAGTACTTC
>TRBJ2-5|TRBV7-2|many|TRBD2
CASSLVGSGEQETQYF
TGTGCCAGCAGCTTAGTCGGTAGCGGGGAGCAAGAGACCCAGTACTTC
>TRBJ2-1|TRBV11-2|many|NA
CASSSRLVRENEQFF
TGTGCCAGCAGCTCCCGACTGGTACGGGAGAATGAGCAGTTCTTC
>TRBJ2-7|TRBV5-1|NA|TRBD2
CASSPRTSDSYEQYF
TGCGCCAGCAGCCCCCGGACTAGCGACTCCTACGAGCAGTACTTC
>TRBJ2-3|TRBV5-1|NA|NA
CASSYEGFADTQYF
TGCGCCAGCAGCTACGAGGGGTTCGCAGATACGCAGTATTTT
>TRBJ2-7|TRBV19|many|TRBD2
CASSAGTSGFYEQYF
TGTGCCAGTAGTGCAGGGACTAGCGGTTTCTACGAGCAGTACTTC
>TRBJ2-1|TRBV7-9|few|NA
CASSLGTWESDEQFF
TGTGCCAGCAGCTTAGGAACCTGGGAGTCGGATGAGCAGTTCTTC
>TRBJ1-5|TRBV5-1|many|NA
CASSSGVLGQPQHF
TGCGCCAGCAGCTCAGGGGTGCTCGGACAGCCCCAGCATTTT
>TRBJ2-1|TRBV29-1|few|TRBD2
CSVAAQGPRAGPYNEQFF
TGCAGCGTAGCCGCGCAGGGCCCTCGAGCGGGACCCTACAATGAGCAGTTCTTC
>TRBJ2-7|TRBV11-2|many|TRBD1
CASSFVRGQGTYEQYF
TGTGCCAGCAGCTTCGTTAGGGGACAGGGGACCTACGAGCAGTACTTC
>TRBJ2-4|TRBV5-5|many|NA
CASSARTGIAKNIQYF
TGTGCCAGCAGCGCCCGGACGGGGATAGCCAAAAACATTCAGTACTTC
>TRBJ1-1|TRBV6-5|few|NA
CASSYSMQGGMAFF
TGTGCCAGCAGTTACTCGATGCAGGGTGGTATGGCTTTCTTT
>TRBJ2-2|TRBV7-8|few|TRBD2
CASSPLAGGPWTGELFF
TGTGCCAGCAGCCCCTTAGCGGGAGGGCCTTGGACCGGGGAGCTGTTTTTT
>TRBJ1-5|TRBV7-2|many|NA
CASSFFGGERWASNQPQHF
TGTGCCAGCAGCTTCTTTGGTGGGGAGAGGTGGGCTAGCAATCAGCCCCAGCATTTT
>TRBJ1-2|TRBV2|many|NA
CASSVGISANYGYTF
TGTGCCAGCAGTGTAGGGATTAGTGCTAACTATGGCTACACCTTC
>TRBJ2-1|TRBV5-1|many|TRBD2
CASSFLAGAYNEQFF
TGCGCCAGCAGCTTCCTAGCGGGGGCCTACAATGAGCAGTTCTTC
>TRBJ1-2|TRBV18|NA|NA
CVSSEGSHYGYTF
TGTGTCAGCTCAGAGGGGTCCCACTATGGCTACACCTTC
>TRBJ2-5|TRBV20-1|few|NA
CSASQELGETQYF
TGCAGTGCTAGTCAGGAGTTGGGGGAGACCCAGTACTTC
>TRBJ1-5|TRBV27|NA|NA
CASRQFYSNQPQHF
TGTGCCAGTCGACAGTTCTATAGCAATCAGCCCCAGCATTTT
>TRBJ2-1|TRBV30|few|TRBD2
CAWTGTSRLNEQFF
TGTGCCTGGACCGGGACTAGTAGGCTTAATGAGCAGTTCTTC
>TRBJ1-2|TRBV20-1|NA|NA
CSAAVRGQDYGYTF
TGCAGTGCAGCCGTCCGGGGGCAAGACTATGGCTACACCTTC
>TRBJ1-2|TRBV5-6|NA|TRBD1
CASSSWDSRYDYTF
TGTGCCAGCAGCTCCTGGGACAGTAGGTATGACTACACCTTC
>TRBJ2-7|TRBV29-1|few|NA
CSVDGREGDEQYF
TGCAGCGTTGATGGCAGGGAAGGTGACGAGCAGTACTTC
>TRBJ2-1|TRBV7-2|medium-sized|NA
CASSLGGTLSHEQFF
TGTGCCAGCAGCTTAGGCGGGACTCTCTCCCATGAGCAGTTCTTC
>TRBJ2-7|TRBV4-1|many|TRBD2
CASSQESSGTTYEQYF
TGCGCCAGCAGCCAAGAATCTAGCGGGACGACCTACGAGCAGTACTTC
>TRBJ1-1|TRBV7-9|many|TRBD1
CASSLRAGGLMNTEAFF
TGTGCCAGCAGCTTAAGGGCAGGGGGTCTAATGAACACTGAAGCTTTCTTT
>TRBJ2-7|TRBV18|NA|NA
CASSPPRGTVYEQYF
TGTGCCAGCTCACCACCTCGGGGGACCGTCTACGAGCAGTACTTC
>TRBJ2-1|TRBV29-1|many|TRBD1
CSVRASGTGFYNEQFF
TGCAGCGTTAGAGCTTCCGGGACAGGGTTCTACAATGAGCAGTTCTTC
>TRBJ2-3|TRBV6-5|many|NA
CASRGVTDTQYF
TGTGCCAGCAGAGGGGTCACAGATACGCAGTATTTT
>TRBJ1-1|TRBV25-1|many|NA
CASSEVSGKAFF
TGTGCCAGCAGTGAGGTTTCTGGGAAAGCTTTCTTT
>TRBJ2-5|TRBV19|many|TRBD2
CASSPPGLVETQYF
TGTGCCAGTAGCCCACCGGGACTAGTCGAGACCCAGTACTTC